This T cell receptor (beta chain) was observed in a study of identical twins. TCRdb processed the 5' RACE reads anew with MiXCR; each CDR3 protein has one entry. This table has approximately 620,000 distinct CDR3 sequences, around 8.6% appearing once. Germline V gives CDR1 SGHAT, CDR2 FQNNGV. There are 20 residues in the CDR3. V trimming: 5 bases; J trimming: 0 bases; junction bases outside the gene matches: 14. This clonotype was picked up a small number of times. No antigen is known for it. Study results and limitations: Rather than following the same donors, the conclusions depended on cross-sectional statistical analysis. Models underpredicted monozygotic twin sharing of out-of-frame TCR alpha.

The sample also formed part of further work on yellow fever vaccine responses in identical twins. Turning to that study: As reported, the vaccine T cell response of twins seemed partly convergent and partly personalized.

The receptor was isolated from a woman in her late teens or twenties in good health. The chain has TRBV11-2 and TRBJ2-1, with TRBD2 matching over 12 bases. Sequencing was done on a sample of PBMCs. The CDR3 bases are TGTGCCAGCAGCCTGGATTATACGGGACTAGCGGGTGGCTCCTACAATGAGCAGTTCTTC. Its protein is CASSLDYTGLAGGSYNEQFF.